The T cell receptor (beta chain) described here comes from a study of cytomegalovirus exposure and HLA in healthy donors. Whole-study context: A later analysis reported the 90 to 150 validation repertoires used the same platform as the roughly 700 first-cohort repertoires.

CDR1 is MNHEY and CDR2 is SMNVEV in the germline V gene (reference sequence). V shed 6 bases and J shed 8 bases, with 10 bases lying between them. The CDR3 is made up of 11 amino acids. Note on this clone: Its antigen remains unknown.

Study findings and constraints: Reports credit the classifier with highly specific, highly sensitive diagnosis of cytomegalovirus status. According to a later analysis, TCR clusters from the first cohort tended to co-occur in the 120 or so validation repertoires.

Some clones are missing from TCRdb's copy, which holds only in-frame ones; the method was immunoSEQ multiplex PCR. The sample includes around 350,000 clones, roughly 85% of them seen just once. This receptor was identified in a woman aged 18-29 years in good health and CMV-seronegative. The J gene is TRBJ1-2, the V gene TRBV27; D gene uncertain. The specimen was PBMCs. In DNA, the CDR3 is TGTGCCAGCAGGGGCCCCGCGGGCTACACCTTC. Protein: CASRGPAGYTF.